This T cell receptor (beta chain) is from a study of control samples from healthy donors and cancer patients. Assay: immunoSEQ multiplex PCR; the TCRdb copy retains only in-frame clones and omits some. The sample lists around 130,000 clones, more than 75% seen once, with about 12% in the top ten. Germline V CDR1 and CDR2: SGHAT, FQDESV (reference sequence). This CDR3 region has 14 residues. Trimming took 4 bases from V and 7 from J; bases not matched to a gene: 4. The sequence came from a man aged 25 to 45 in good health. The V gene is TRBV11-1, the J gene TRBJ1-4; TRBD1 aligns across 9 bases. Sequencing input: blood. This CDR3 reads CASSSGTGSEKLFF. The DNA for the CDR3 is TGTGCCAGCAGCTCCGGGACAGGGTCTGAAAAACTGTTTTTT.